This entry concerns a single T cell receptor beta chain. What it binds is unknown. Data came from immunoSEQ multiplex PCR; TCRdb stores just in-frame clones and leaves some out. This sample has about 130,000 clones, with about 90% found just once. This sample was included in a study of T cell responses to AZD1222 COVID-19 vaccine. Points from the study as a whole: Spike-wide vaccine-associated CD4 TCRs dominated at 160-218 and 743-854.

The CDR3 runs 17 residues. V was pared by 5 bases and J by 2 bases, with 19 bases between. Germline values: CDR1 LGHNT, CDR2 FRNRAP. This sequence joins TRBV12-5 and TRBJ2-1; D is perhaps TRBD1 or TRBD2 (5 bases each). This clonotype was sampled from an adult in good health. Here the sequenced sample was peripheral blood, taken on day 0 of AZD1222 vaccination. The CDR3 reads CASGPTSGTDPYNEQFF. For the CDR3, the DNA is TGTGCTAGTGGTCCTACTTCCGGGACCGATCCCTACAATGAGCAGTTCTTC.